This TCR beta chain was documented in a study of cytomegalovirus exposure and HLA in healthy donors. Points from the study as a whole: It was taken for granted in presence/absence analyses that sequencing depth across donors was roughly uniform.

Likely unrecorded immune exposures existed in these nominally healthy donors. This clone was found a few times. As yet, its antigen is unknown. CDR3 length equals 15 residues. V lost 5 bases to trimming and J lost 3 bases; unmatched junction nucleotides: 6. Germline loops: CDR1 MNHNS, CDR2 SASEGT. Primers: 60 Vbeta forward and 13 Jbeta reverse. Sequencing was performed with immunoSEQ multiplex PCR; in TCRdb, only in-frame clones are kept and a portion is missing. The sample has some 170,000 clones, around 75% seen once; the top ten hold just under 3%. The TCR originated in a male donor in good health and CMV-seronegative. The chain uses TRBV6-1 and TRBJ2-7; 11 bases are a match to TRBD1. The material sequenced was PBMCs. CDR3 loop: CASSPRTGGNYEQYF. In DNA form, the CDR3 reads TGTGCCAGCAGTCCTCGGACAGGGGGCAACTACGAGCAGTACTTC.